Following are 32 T cell receptor beta chains from one sample sequenced in a study of blood T cell repertoires in COVID-19 (dated by TCRdb to the early 2020s). Libraries were made using the immunoSEQ multiplex PCR assay. Not all clones reach the TCRdb copy of this immuneACCESS table, which keeps in-frame sequences only. Checked studies attribute under half of the gap to unresolved V genes and leave the rest unexplained. A total of around 60,000 clones appear in this sample, roughly four fifths of them only once. The ten largest clones take up more than 13% of the sample. Sequencing was performed on peripheral blood. The receptors come from an elderly man with acute or convalescent COVID-19.

This clone has only a few counts. The chain joins TRBV7-2 to TRBJ2-7; 7 bases line up with TRBD1. The CDR3 length is 13 residues. V lost 5 bases to trimming and J lost 2 bases; unmatched junction nucleotides: 3. Germline CDR1 and CDR2: SGHTA and FQGNSA. The CDR3 protein is CASSRQGTYEQYF. In nucleotides, the CDR3 is TGTGCCAGCAGCCGACAGGGTACCTACGAGCAGTACTTC.

The chain joins TRBV15 to TRBJ1-4; weak D call: TRBD1 (6 bases). V lost 0 bases to trimming and J lost 6 bases, with 11 bases between them. Germline CDR1 is LNHNV and CDR2 is YYDKDF (reference sequence). The CDR3 is made up of 15 amino acids. The DNA of the CDR3 is TGTGCCACCAGCAGAGATGGGGGGGGCGATGAAAAACTGTTTTTT. Its protein product is CATSRDGGGDEKLFF.

V gene TRBV4-1 combines with J gene TRBJ2-3; D is possibly TRBD2 (6 bases). Trimming stripped 4 bases from V and 3 bases from J, with 20 bases between. The CDR3 is 17 residues long. Per germline, CDR1 MGHRA and CDR2 YSYEKL. The CDR3 reads CASSLPQRDLRTDTQYF. The CDR3, as DNA: TGCGCCAGCAGCCTCCCCCAGAGGGACTTACGGACAGATACGCAGTATTTT.

This chain connects TRBV19 to TRBJ1-2, with 7 positions matching TRBD1. Germline CDR1 reads LNHDA; CDR2 reads SQIVND (reference sequence). The length of the CDR3 is 15 residues. Trimming took 3 bases from V and 4 from J; bases not matched to a gene: 8. The CDR3 coding sequence is TGTGCCAGTAGTATCGGGACAGTGTCGGCCTATGGCTACACCTTC. Protein product: CASSIGTVSAYGYTF. Complete variable domain (other parts from reference TRBV19 and TRBJ1-2): DGGITQSPKYLFRKEGQNVTLSCEQNLNHDAMYWYRQDPGQGLRLIYYSQIVNDFQKGDIAEGYSVSREKKESFPLTVTSAQKNPTAFYLCASSIGTVSAYGYTFGSGTRLTVV.

J is TRBJ2-5 and V is TRBV5-1, with TRBD1 matching 7 bases. Germline CDR1 reads SGHRS; CDR2 reads YFSETQ. V was pared by 5 bases and J by 5 bases, with 12 bases of the junction left unmatched. This CDR3 has 15 amino acids. CDR3 sequence: CASRPTEGARETQYF. DNA for the CDR3: TGCGCCAGCAGGCCAACAGAGGGGGCTCGGGAGACCCAGTACTTC.

The table lists this clone with a few counts. The gene calls are TRBV6-5 and TRBJ1-1; 8 nucleotides align to TRBD1. This CDR3 region has 15 residues. Germline trimming cut 6 bases from V and 1 base from J; bases unmatched to any gene: 7. Germline CDR1 MNHEY, CDR2 SVGAGI. CDR3 in DNA: TGTGCCAGCAGACCACCGACAGGGGCGAACACTGAAGCTTTCTTT. This gives the protein CASRPPTGANTEAFF.

The chain recombines TRBV7-3 with TRBJ2-1; 9 bases map to TRBD2. There are 16 residues in the CDR3. Trimming at V came to 4 bases and at J to 6 bases, leaving 10 bases not matched to a gene. Germline V gene sequence: CDR1 SGHTA, CDR2 FQGTGA. This CDR3 reads CASSSAGGTSFNEQFF. For the CDR3, the DNA is TGTGCCAGCAGCTCTGCGGGGGGGACTTCATTCAATGAGCAGTTCTTC.

This clone appeared once. The chain employs TRBV7-2 and TRBJ1-4, with D possibly matching TRBD1 (5 bases). Germline V gene data show CDR1 as SGHTA and CDR2 as FQGNSA. Trimming removed 1 base at V and 6 bases at J, with 9 bases between. The CDR3 sequence is 14 residues long. In DNA form, the CDR3 reads TGTGCCAGCAGCTTAGGGGGCGTCGATGAAAAACTGTTTTTT. Protein product: CASSLGGVDEKLFF.

The V call is TRBV27, the J call TRBJ1-6, with D possibly being TRBD1 (5 bases). The V gene lost 3 bases and the J gene lost 7 bases, with 13 bases spanning the gap. The germline gives CDR1 MNHEY, CDR2 SMNVEV (reference sequence). The CDR3 has 15 amino acids. CDR3 coding DNA: TGTGCCAGCAGTTTTGCCCCTGGGGGGAATTCACCCCTCCACTTT. This encodes CASSFAPGGNSPLHF.

CDR3 in DNA: TGTGCCAGCAGCTTAGCGGGCAGGGGTTCACCCCTCCACTTT. This encodes CASSLAGRGSPLHF. The rearrangement joins TRBV11-3 to TRBJ1-6; D perhaps matches TRBD1 (6 bases). V dropped 1 base and J dropped 9 bases, with 10 bases sitting between them. The CDR3 contains 14 residues. The germline gives CDR1 SGHNT, CDR2 YENEEA. Full variable domain (missing parts from reference TRBV11-3 and TRBJ1-6): EAGVVQSPRYKIIEKKQPVAFWCNPISGHNTLYWYLQNLGQGPELLIRYENEEAVDDSQLPKDRFSAERLKGVDSTLKIQPAELGDSAVYLCASSLAGRGSPLHFGNGTRLTVT.

The chain joins TRBV27 to TRBJ1-1, with D unclear. Germline V lookup: CDR1 MNHEY, CDR2 SMNVEV (reference sequence). The CDR3 has 15 residues. Trimming took off 2 bases at V and 6 bases at J, with 16 bases between the two ends. Here the CDR3 reads CASSLGRPQTPEAFF. The CDR3 DNA reads TGTGCCAGCAGTTTAGGTCGTCCCCAGACACCTGAAGCTTTCTTT.

This clone was detected a few times. The J gene is TRBJ2-1, the V gene TRBV4-2, with 12 bases aligning to TRBD2. Per the germline V gene, CDR1 is LGHNA and CDR2 is YNFKEQ. CDR3 size: 18 residues. V was clipped by 1 base and J by 10 bases; unmatched bases: 14. CDR3 sequence reads: CASSQGGGLAGGLEEQFF. CDR3 nucleotides: TGTGCCAGCAGCCAAGGAGGCGGGCTAGCGGGGGGGCTTGAGGAGCAGTTCTTC.

The rearrangement uses TRBV25-1 and TRBJ2-1; 7 nucleotides agree with TRBD2. The junction had 13 bases not matched to a gene; V was cut back by 7 bases and J by 10 bases. The germline CDR1 and CDR2 sequences are MGHDK and SYGVNS. The CDR3 has 14 amino acids. CDR3 in amino acids: CASIPFGEGGEQFF. The CDR3 bases are TGTGCCAGCATTCCCTTCGGGGAGGGTGGCGAGCAGTTCTTC.

V and J are TRBV14 and TRBJ2-6; 7 bases are shared with TRBD2. J lost 1 base, V lost 2 bases, and 14 bases had no gene match. CDR1 is SGHDN, CDR2 FVKESK, per germline. The CDR3 runs 20 residues. In nucleotides, the CDR3 is TGTGCCAGCAGCCAACCACCACGGGGAGGGGTGGGGTCTGGGGCCAACGTCCTGACTTTC. Its translation: CASSQPPRGGVGSGANVLTF.

The V call is TRBV18, the J call TRBJ2-5; D is unclear. The CDR3 loop spans 13 amino acids. From germline, CDR1 is KGHSH and CDR2 LQKENI. Trimming cost V 3 bases and J 7 bases, with 12 bases left between them. The CDR3 DNA reads as TGTGCCAGCTCACCGAGAGAGCGAGGGACCCAGTACTTC. Translating it yields CASSPRERGTQYF.

This clone was observed once. The rearrangement uses TRBV6-1 and TRBJ1-5; 10 bases map to TRBD1. The CDR3 has 16 amino acids. Germline lookup yields CDR1 MNHNS and CDR2 SASEGT. V was pared by 3 bases and J by 7 bases, with 9 bases of the junction left unmatched. This CDR3 is CASSEAPGQGYQPQHF. The CDR3 region has the DNA TGTGCCAGCAGTGAGGCACCGGGACAGGGGTACCAGCCCCAGCATTTT.

The chain combines TRBV12-5 with TRBJ2-5, with a weak D call TRBD2 (6 bases). Germline V gene lookup returns CDR1 LGHNT and CDR2 FRNRAP. The V and J ends lost 1 base and 1 base respectively, with 13 bases between them. This CDR3 region has 16 residues. This chain's CDR3 is CASGLAPGTFQETQYF. CDR3 nucleotides: TGTGCTAGTGGTTTGGCCCCCGGGACTTTCCAAGAGACCCAGTACTTC.

The chain is built from TRBV5-1 and TRBJ2-1; no firm D call. CDR1 SGHRS and CDR2 YFSETQ come from the germline V gene. The CDR3 sequence is 12 residues long. V was cut by 1 base and J by 5 bases, with 4 bases left in between. The CDR3 region has the DNA TGCGCCAGCAGCTTGATCGACAATGAGCAGTTCTTC. As protein: CASSLIDNEQFF.

This rearrangement joins TRBV11-3 to TRBJ2-1, with a tentative D call TRBD1 (6 bases). Germline loops: CDR1 SGHNT, CDR2 YENEEA. V dropped 2 bases and J dropped 6 bases, with 8 bases sitting between them. The CDR3 runs to 13 residues. The CDR3 is CASSLNRVNEQFF. CDR3 coding DNA: TGTGCCAGCAGCTTAAACAGGGTCAATGAGCAGTTCTTC.

The chain joins TRBV11-1 to TRBJ1-2; D remains ambiguous. Trimming left V 6 bases short and J 7 bases short, with 21 bases between. Germline V gene lookup returns CDR1 SGHAT and CDR2 FQDESV (reference sequence). The CDR3 has 15 amino acids. The CDR3 bases are TGTGCCAGCAGAAAAGACCCCACGGTCGCAGGTGGCTACACCTTC. Protein: CASRKDPTVAGGYTF.

The chain couples TRBV11-2 to TRBJ2-7; 8 bases line up with TRBD2. The CDR3 spans 15 residues. V shed 1 base and J 2 bases; nucleotides not matched to a gene: 4. Looked up from germline, CDR1 is SGHAT and CDR2 is FQNNGV. The CDR3 DNA reads as TGTGCCAGCAGCTTAGGACTAGCGAGTACCTACGAGCAGTACTTC. It yields the protein CASSLGLASTYEQYF. Combining the CDR3 with reference TRBV11-2 and TRBJ2-7 gives the whole variable domain EAGVAQSPRYKIIEKRQSVAFWCNPISGHATLYWYQQILGQGPKLLIQFQNNGVVDDSQLPKDRFSAERLKGVDSTLKIQPAKLEDSAVYLCASSLGLASTYEQYFGPGTRLTVT.

The rearrangement joins TRBV12-3 or TRBV12-4 to TRBJ1-2; D is ambiguous. V shed 2 bases and J shed 4 bases, with 8 bases lying between them. The CDR3 spans 13 residues. The CDR3 loop reads CASSLTEFYGYTF. In DNA form, the CDR3 reads TGTGCCAGCAGTTTAACGGAGTTCTATGGCTACACCTTC.

The chain has TRBV6-5 and TRBJ1-1; a weak D match, TRBD1 (5 bases). V was clipped by 2 bases and J by 0 bases, with 10 bases between them. This CDR3 region has 15 residues. Germline-derived CDR1 and CDR2 are MNHEY and SVGAGI. The CDR3 region is CASSYVRGMNTEAFF. The DNA for the CDR3 is TGTGCCAGCAGTTACGTGCGGGGGATGAACACTGAAGCTTTCTTT.

V usage is TRBV30 and J usage is TRBJ2-1; 12 bases align to TRBD1. Germline lookup yields CDR1 GTSNPN and CDR2 SVGIG (reference sequence). Losses at the gene ends were 2 bases for V and 8 bases for J; bases not matched to a gene: 4. The CDR3 is 14 residues long. The CDR3 DNA follows: TGTGCCTGGAGTCGCGGGACAGGGGGCCATGAGCAGTTCTTC. This sequence encodes CAWSRGTGGHEQFF.

The CDR3 sequence: CASSIPQGDQETQYF. For the CDR3, the DNA is TGCGCCAGCAGCATACCACAGGGGGACCAAGAGACCCAGTACTTC. This chain uses TRBV5-1 with TRBJ2-5; 8 positions match TRBD1. Germline V gene sequence: CDR1 SGHRS, CDR2 YFSETQ. Trimming cost V 4 bases and J 0 bases; bases outside gene matches: 5. This CDR3 is built from 15 residues.

V usage is TRBV15 and J usage is TRBJ1-6; D not certain. The CDR3 runs to 18 residues. V dropped 0 bases and J dropped 0 bases, with 12 bases sitting between them. CDR1 and CDR2 (germline): LNHNV, YYDKDF (reference sequence). The CDR3 nucleotides are TGTGCCACCAGCAGAGATTTAGTCACGAGCTCCTATAATTCACCCCTCCACTTT. Its protein product is CATSRDLVTSSYNSPLHF.

This clone was picked up a small number of times. The chain combines TRBV21-1 with TRBJ1-4. TRBV21-1 is a listed pseudogene. The CDR3 extends over 20 amino acids. DNA of the CDR3: TGTGCCAGCAGCAATTTGCGGCTATGGGTTTTTGTTGCAACTAATGAAAAACTGTTTTTT. This sequence encodes CASSNLRLWVFVATNEKLFF.

This chain uses TRBV6-5 with TRBJ1-1, with a tentative D call TRBD1 (6 bases). Looked up from germline, CDR1 is MNHEY and CDR2 is SVGAGI. The CDR3 is made up of 15 amino acids. Trimming removed 2 bases from V and 6 bases from J, with 16 bases in between. The CDR3 DNA sequence: TGTGCCAGCAGTTACGTGGTCAGGGGTTTCGCTGAAGCTTTCTTT. Protein sequence: CASSYVVRGFAEAFF.

J is TRBJ2-3 and V is TRBV30; weak D call: TRBD2 (5 bases). CDR1 GTSNPN and CDR2 SVGIG come from the germline V gene (reference sequence). The V and J ends lost 4 bases and 6 bases respectively, with 17 bases between them. This CDR3 is 14 amino acids long. In DNA form, the CDR3 reads TGTGCCTGGAACCCTCGGGGAAACCTTGATACGCAGTATTTT. This sequence encodes CAWNPRGNLDTQYF. Variable domain in full (rest from reference TRBV30 and TRBJ2-3): SQTIHQWPATLVQPVGSPLSLECTVEGTSNPNLYWYRQAAGRGLQLLFYSVGIGQISSEVPQNLSASRPQDRQFILSSKKLLLSDSGFYLCAWNPRGNLDTQYFGPGTRLTVL.

V gene TRBV19 combines with J gene TRBJ2-2; 8 nucleotides line up with TRBD2. J lost 4 bases, V lost 5 bases, and 6 bases had no gene match. CDR1 LNHDA and CDR2 SQIVND come from the germline V gene (reference sequence). This CDR3 spans 15 amino acids. This chain's CDR3 is CASSGGSGATGELFF. The CDR3, as DNA: TGTGCCAGTAGTGGGGGTAGCGGGGCCACCGGGGAGCTGTTTTTT.

The chain recombines TRBV2 with TRBJ1-4, with TRBD1 identical over 7 bases. The junction had 9 bases not matched to a gene; V was cut back by 8 bases and J by 0 bases. In germline, CDR1 is SNHLY, CDR2 FYNNEI. The CDR3 loop spans 16 amino acids. The CDR3 DNA is TGTGCCAGCCGAAACGGACAGGTCTCAACTAATGAAAAACTGTTTTTT. Translating gives CASRNGQVSTNEKLFF.

V and J are TRBV2 and TRBJ2-3, with D maybe TRBD1 (5 bases). V lost 6 bases and J 4 bases, leaving 17 bases between the germline ends. The CDR3 is 15 residues long. Germline V lookup: CDR1 SNHLY, CDR2 FYNNEI. The CDR3 loop is CASRSRVAIADTQYF. CDR3 DNA sequence: TGTGCCAGCAGAAGCAGGGTGGCAATCGCAGATACGCAGTATTTT.